This TCR beta chain emerged from a study of human T cells and chemical hapten exposure. The table lists this clonotype with a few counts. There are 15 residues in the CDR3. Trimming took off 5 bases at V and 4 bases at J, with 17 bases between the two ends. Germline V gene lookup returns CDR1 MNHEY and CDR2 SVGAGI. TCRdb re-called the 5' RACE reads with MiXCR, one entry per CDR3 protein. Of 110,000 or so distinct CDR3 sequences listed, approximately 19% are singletons. Whole blood that had not been fractionated was the source of extracted total RNA. This TCR was sampled from a human donor in good health. The chain combines TRBV6-5 with TRBJ1-2; D might be TRBD1 (6 bases). This CDR3 is CASSPLAGVAYGYTF. For the CDR3, the DNA is TGTGCCAGCAGTCCTTTAGCAGGGGTGGCCTATGGCTACACCTTC.